This entry lists 30 T cell receptor beta chains sequenced from one sample in a study of blood T cell repertoires in COVID-19. Method: immunoSEQ multiplex PCR; TCRdb's copy keeps in-frame clones and lacks some. The sample yields around 80,000 clones, about 83% seen once. The sample taken for sequencing was peripheral blood. These receptors were obtained from a human donor in a cohort sampled during active COVID-19.

J is TRBJ2-2 and V is TRBV5-4, with D possibly TRBD2 on 7 matching bases. The CDR3 is 15 residues long. The V and J ends lost 4 bases and 4 bases respectively, with 14 bases between them. The germline gives CDR1 SGHNT, CDR2 YYREEE (reference sequence). CDR3 region: CASSPGEGSTGELFF. The CDR3 DNA reads TGTGCCAGCAGCCCAGGGGAGGGTAGCACCGGGGAGCTGTTTTTT.

This chain connects TRBV19 to TRBJ1-2; 7 bases match TRBD1. Germline V lookup: CDR1 LNHDA, CDR2 SQIVND (reference sequence). After removal of 7 bases from V and 6 bases from J, the junction contained 8 bases not matched to a gene. This CDR3 comprises 13 residues. The CDR3 spells CASTPTDRDGYTF. CDR3 DNA: TGTGCCAGTACCCCGACCGACAGGGATGGCTACACCTTC.

The chain joins TRBV5-1 to TRBJ2-5; 9 bases align to TRBD1. CDR3 length: 15 amino acids. Germline lookup yields CDR1 SGHRS and CDR2 YFSETQ. The J segment lost 1 base and the V segment lost 5 bases, leaving 6 bases of the junction unmatched. CDR3 coding DNA: TGCGCCAGCAGGTCCTTGGGACAGGGCCAAGAGACCCAGTACTTC. Amino acid sequence: CASRSLGQGQETQYF.

The chain's CDR3 is CASSLPLGGAFNEKLFF. CDR3 nucleotide sequence: TGTGCCAGCAGTTTACCCCTGGGGGGGGCCTTTAATGAAAAACTGTTTTTT. The chain has TRBV28 and TRBJ1-4; the D gene is possibly TRBD1 (6 bases). The CDR3 spans 17 residues. CDR1 is MDHEN, CDR2 SYDVKM, per germline. Trimming took off 2 bases at V and 4 bases at J, with 17 bases between the two ends.

In this sample, this clone turned up a few times. The chain is built from TRBV15 and TRBJ1-3, with D possibly TRBD1 on 6 matching bases. The CDR3 has 15 amino acids. Trimming took 5 bases from V and 0 from J, leaving 11 bases between them. Germline CDR1 is LNHNV and CDR2 is YYDKDF (reference sequence). This chain's CDR3 is CATSLTGFSGNTIYF. In DNA, the CDR3 is TGTGCCACCAGCTTGACAGGATTCTCTGGAAACACCATATATTTT. The variable domain in full, with the rest retrieved from reference TRBV15 and TRBJ1-3, is DAMVIQNPRYQVTQFGKPVTLSCSQTLNHNVMYWYQQKSSQAPKLLFHYYDKDFNNEADTPDNFQSRRPNTSFCFLDIRSPGLGDTAMYLCATSLTGFSGNTIYFGEGSWLTVV.

This clone was seen a few times. V and J are TRBV30 and TRBJ2-2, with a tentative D call TRBD1 (5 bases). The ends were cut back, 4 bases at V and 0 bases at J, with 12 bases in the middle. The CDR3 runs to 15 residues. Germline CDR1 is GTSNPN and CDR2 is SVGIG (reference sequence). The CDR3 DNA sequence: TGTGCCTGGACCAAAGACAGACCGAACACCGGGGAGCTGTTTTTT. Encoded protein: CAWTKDRPNTGELFF.

V is TRBV27 and J is TRBJ1-3, with 7 positions matching TRBD1. V shed 6 bases and J 0 bases; nucleotides not matched to a gene: 8. CDR1 is MNHEY and CDR2 is SMNVEV in the germline V gene (reference sequence). This CDR3 contains 16 residues. In DNA, the CDR3 is TGTGCCAGCAGGATGACAGGGTCCCTCTCTGGAAACACCATATATTTT. Amino acids: CASRMTGSLSGNTIYF.

This clone was seen only a few times. A junction end diverges from the germline sequence, so it may reflect a read error. The chain joins TRBV9 to TRBJ2-1; possible D gene TRBD1, 7 bases. This CDR3 contains 15 residues. In germline, CDR1 is SGDLS, CDR2 YYNGEE. CDR3 residues: CASSGPNRGGIKRVF. The CDR3 DNA follows: TGTGCCAGCAGCGGACCCAACAGGGGAGGAATAAAGAGGGTCTTC.

The chain joins TRBV28 to TRBJ2-7, with 8 nucleotides matching TRBD1. The CDR3 is 14 residues long. Unmatched junction bases numbered 7, after V lost 7 bases and J lost 2 bases. The germline CDR1 and CDR2 sequences are MDHEN and SYDVKM. The CDR3 nucleotides are TGTGCCAGCACCCAGGACAGGGTTCCCTACGAGCAGTACTTC. Translated, it gives CASTQDRVPYEQYF.

The rearrangement uses TRBV4-1 and TRBJ2-1; 16 bases are shared with TRBD2. The CDR3 has 20 amino acids. V lost 0 bases, J lost 4 bases, and 9 bases stayed unmatched. Germline V gene data show CDR1 as MGHRA and CDR2 as YSYEKL. CDR3 sequence (DNA): TGCGCCAGCAGCCAAGATTCGGGACTAGCGGGAGGGCCGGTTTACAATGAGCAGTTCTTC. Encoded protein: CASSQDSGLAGGPVYNEQFF.

The V and J genes are TRBV18 and TRBJ1-5; D remains ambiguous. Deletions cut 3 bases from V and 5 bases from J, with 8 bases between. CDR1 and CDR2 from the germline V gene are KGHSH and LQKENI. The CDR3 runs to 13 residues. In nucleotides, the CDR3 is TGTGCCAGCTCACCCAGAGAGGATCAGCCCCAGCATTTT. As protein: CASSPREDQPQHF.

V and J are TRBV7-2 and TRBJ2-1, with D possibly being TRBD2 (5 bases). The V gene lost 8 bases and the J gene lost 2 bases, with 16 bases spanning the gap. CDR3 length: 15 residues. Germline assignment: CDR1 SGHTA and CDR2 FQGNSA. The CDR3 nucleotides are TGTGCCAGCGGGCCCCGGGGAATACCCTACAATGAGCAGTTCTTC. Protein product: CASGPRGIPYNEQFF.

The gene calls are TRBV28 and TRBJ1-2; D unclear. Germline V CDR1 and CDR2: MDHEN, SYDVKM. The CDR3 loop spans 11 amino acids. V gave up 1 base and J gave up 10 bases, with 7 bases separating them. The CDR3 DNA reads TGTGCCAGCAGTTTATCCATGTCCTACACCTTC. Amino acid sequence: CASSLSMSYTF.

The genes are TRBV27 and TRBJ2-2; possibly TRBD2 for D (5 bases). V was trimmed by 4 bases and J by 2 bases, leaving 8 bases between them. CDR1 MNHEY and CDR2 SMNVEV come from the germline V gene (reference sequence). The CDR3 consists of 14 residues. The CDR3 reads CASSSGLNTGELFF. CDR3 DNA: TGTGCCAGCAGTTCAGGACTTAACACCGGGGAGCTGTTTTTT.

J is TRBJ1-1 and V is TRBV19, with D perhaps matching TRBD1 (6 bases). The CDR3 is 12 residues long. The V end lost 3 bases, the J end lost 7 bases, and 9 bases lay between the germline ends. Germline V CDR1 and CDR2: LNHDA, SQIVND (reference sequence). CDR3 sequence reads: CASSIQQGEAFF. CDR3 in DNA: TGTGCCAGTAGTATCCAACAGGGTGAAGCTTTCTTT.

The chain employs TRBV7-9 and TRBJ2-2; possibly TRBD1 for D (6 bases). V shed 5 bases and J shed 0 bases, with 7 bases lying between them. The CDR3 loop spans 14 amino acids. Germline loops: CDR1 SEHNR, CDR2 FQNEAQ (reference sequence). In DNA, the CDR3 is TGTGCCAGCAGCAGGACAGCGAACACCGGGGAGCTGTTTTTT. This gives the protein CASSRTANTGELFF.

This clone was detected only once. The chain has TRBV4-2 and TRBJ2-3, with 11 bases fitting TRBD2. The CDR3 is 17 residues long. J lost 4 bases, V lost 0 bases, and 6 bases had no gene match. CDR1 LGHNA and CDR2 YNFKEQ come from the germline V gene. The DNA of the CDR3 is TGTGCCAGCAGCCAAGACCCTAGCGGGGGGAGGGCAGATACGCAGTATTTT. Amino acids: CASSQDPSGGRADTQYF.

This clone was recorded only once. CDR3 sequence (DNA): TGTGCCAGCAGCTTGGGGGACAGCTTTAATCAGCCCCAGCATTTT. Amino acids: CASSLGDSFNQPQHF. This sequence joins TRBV7-9 and TRBJ1-5, with TRBD1 matching over 7 bases. Germline-derived CDR1 and CDR2 are SEHNR and FQNEAQ (reference sequence). The CDR3 covers 15 residues. V was pared by 3 bases and J by 4 bases, with 6 bases of the junction left unmatched.

The rearrangement links TRBV2 to TRBJ1-5, with D maybe TRBD1 (6 bases). Germline CDR1 and CDR2: SNHLY and FYNNEI. Trimming left V 7 bases short and J 4 bases short, with 14 bases between. This CDR3 is 14 amino acids long. The chain's CDR3 is CASNGGARNQPQHF. The CDR3 nucleotides are TGTGCCAGCAACGGGGGGGCGCGGAATCAGCCCCAGCATTTT.

This chain uses TRBV18 with TRBJ2-1; D unclear. CDR1 is KGHSH, CDR2 LQKENI, per germline. The V and J ends lost 5 bases and 4 bases respectively, with 18 bases between them. The CDR3 is 16 residues long. CDR3 region: CASSTTPPPQYNEQFF. The CDR3 DNA follows: TGTGCCAGCTCAACGACTCCACCCCCCCAATACAATGAGCAGTTCTTC.

The chain recombines TRBV27 with TRBJ2-1; TRBD2 matches 7 bases. CDR1 and CDR2 (germline): MNHEY, SMNVEV (reference sequence). The CDR3 runs to 15 residues. Germline trimming cut 2 bases from V and 9 bases from J; bases unmatched to any gene: 10. The chain's CDR3 is CASSLGWEGRSEQFF. The CDR3 DNA follows: TGTGCCAGCAGTTTAGGGTGGGAGGGCCGAAGTGAGCAGTTCTTC.

The chain has TRBV5-4 and TRBJ1-1; D possibly corresponds to TRBD1 (5 bases). There are 13 residues in the CDR3. Germline CDR1 SGHNT, CDR2 YYREEE (reference sequence). V was trimmed by 2 bases and J by 5 bases, leaving 10 bases between them. CDR3 in amino acids: CASSLTGGTEAFF. The CDR3, as DNA: TGTGCCAGCAGCTTAACCGGGGGTACTGAAGCTTTCTTT.

This clone was recorded once. V gene TRBV2 combines with J gene TRBJ1-3; D gene ambiguous. The CDR3 runs to 13 residues. V dropped 7 bases and J dropped 3 bases, with 10 bases sitting between them. CDR1 SNHLY and CDR2 FYNNEI come from the germline V gene. For the CDR3, the DNA is TGTGCCAGCACTCCTAGAGGTGGAAACACCATATATTTT. Amino acid sequence: CASTPRGGNTIYF.

The chain carries TRBV30 and TRBJ2-7, with TRBD2 matching over 9 bases. The CDR3 is 15 amino acids. From germline, CDR1 is GTSNPN and CDR2 SVGIG (reference sequence). The J segment lost 1 base and the V segment lost 3 bases, leaving 7 bases of the junction unmatched. The CDR3 is CAWSPRRGGSYEQYF. The CDR3 DNA reads as TGTGCCTGGAGCCCCCGGCGGGGGGGATCCTACGAGCAGTACTTC. The full variable domain, its missing parts supplied by reference TRBV30 and TRBJ2-7, is SQTIHQWPATLVQPVGSPLSLECTVEGTSNPNLYWYRQAAGRGLQLLFYSVGIGQISSEVPQNLSASRPQDRQFILSSKKLLLSDSGFYLCAWSPRRGGSYEQYFGPGTRLTVT.

The V gene is TRBV7-9, the J gene TRBJ2-7, with D possibly TRBD1 on 6 matching bases. Germline V gene lookup returns CDR1 SEHNR and CDR2 FQNEAQ (reference sequence). V was trimmed by 4 bases and J by 0 bases, leaving 16 bases between them. This CDR3 comprises 16 residues. The CDR3 reads CASSSRGWDNSYEQYF. The CDR3 DNA is TGTGCCAGCAGCTCCCGAGGCTGGGACAACTCCTACGAGCAGTACTTC. The whole variable domain, filled in from reference TRBV7-9 and TRBJ2-7, reads DTGVSQNPRHKITKRGQNVTFRCDPISEHNRLYWYRQTLGQGPEFLTYFQNEAQLEKSRLLSDRFSAERPKGSFSTLEIQRTEQGDSAMYLCASSSRGWDNSYEQYFGPGTRLTVT.

This clone has only a few counts. This rearrangement joins TRBV12-5 to TRBJ2-5, with D tentatively TRBD1 (6 bases). Trimming stripped 3 bases from V and 5 bases from J, with 16 bases between. This CDR3 contains 15 residues. The germline CDR1 and CDR2 sequences are LGHNT and FRNRAP. The CDR3 coding sequence is TGTGCTAGTGGTTTCGACCCTACAGGGTTGGAGACCCAGTACTTC. It specifies CASGFDPTGLETQYF.

This clone was recorded once. The chain carries TRBV28 and TRBJ1-1; the D gene is possibly TRBD1 (5 bases). The germline V and J ends were trimmed by 7 bases and 0 bases, with 9 bases remaining between them. Germline-derived CDR1 and CDR2 are MDHEN and SYDVKM. CDR3 length: 13 residues. In nucleotides, the CDR3 is TGTGCCAGCAAGCGGGGCGTGAACACTGAAGCTTTCTTT. It is translated as CASKRGVNTEAFF.

The V gene is TRBV3-1 (or the pseudogene TRBV3-2), the J gene TRBJ2-1, with a weak D call TRBD2 (6 bases). CDR1 is LGHDT and CDR2 is YNNKEL in the germline V gene (reference sequence). V lost 0 bases and J 15 bases, leaving 21 bases between the germline ends. This CDR3 comprises 15 residues. CDR3 DNA sequence: TGTGCCAGCAGCCAAGAAGGGGCGGGGACCCTTAGTACGTTCTTC. As protein: CASSQEGAGTLSTFF.

This sequence joins TRBV5-4 and TRBJ2-7; TRBD2 matches 10 bases. This CDR3 spans 13 amino acids. V was clipped by 5 bases and J by 6 bases; unmatched bases: 5. CDR1 and CDR2 from the germline V gene are SGHNT and YYREEE (reference sequence). CDR3 loop: CASSFKREGEQYF. In DNA form, the CDR3 reads TGTGCCAGCAGTTTTAAGCGGGAGGGCGAGCAGTACTTC.

The gene calls are TRBV5-1 and TRBJ1-1; D ambiguous. This CDR3 is 14 amino acids long. Per germline, CDR1 SGHRS and CDR2 YFSETQ. V gave up 0 bases and J gave up 0 bases, with 6 bases separating them. The CDR3 here is CASSLGALNTEAFF. The CDR3 DNA reads TGCGCCAGCAGCTTGGGGGCCTTGAACACTGAAGCTTTCTTT.